This paragraph covers one T cell receptor beta chain sequence. This CDR3 has 16 residues. Germline CDR1 SGHTA, CDR2 FQGNSA. V was shortened by 0 bases and J by 8 bases, with 19 bases between the two germline ends. Measured with immunoSEQ multiplex PCR; TCRdb has only the in-frame clones, and not every one. The sample records around 80,000 clones, 91% being singletons. The data originate from a study of brain T cells in children with intractable seizures. Pre-surgery treatment included at least one anti-epileptic drug. This clonotype was sampled from a girl aged 2-10 years with Rasmussen encephalitis and intractable seizures. Sequences were derived from peripheral blood, sampled at surgery. This chain links TRBV7-2 with TRBJ1-2; weak D call: TRBD1 (6 bases). CDR3 DNA sequence: TGTGCCAGCAGCTTAGCTCCCATAACAGGGACGCGAGGCTACACCTTC. Protein: CASSLAPITGTRGYTF.